This T cell receptor (beta chain) was sequenced in a study of blood T cell repertoires in COVID-19. For the study at large: T cells, B-cell-depleted T cells, or PBMCs supplied cDNA or gDNA.

In the authors' methods: Researchers report that nucleated cell counts were estimated from reference gene primer amplification. Clones were sequenced by immunoSEQ multiplex PCR, and TCRdb holds only the in-frame ones, with some missing. That table gives V, J and clone size, and the DNA gave D and trimming. The sample records 40,000 or so clones, around 84% being singletons. The CDR3 is 14 amino acids. The V end lost 6 bases, the J end lost 4 bases, and 15 bases lay between the germline ends. Per germline, CDR1 MNHEY and CDR2 SVGAGI. The sequencing sample was made of peripheral blood. The chain joins TRBV6-5 to TRBJ1-2; a possible D gene is TRBD1 (6 bases). The TCR sequence derives from a human donor in a cohort sampled during active COVID-19. Here the CDR3 DNA reads TGTGCCAGCAGGAGGGGCAGGGACATCTATGGCTACACCTTC. As protein: CASRRGRDIYGYTF.